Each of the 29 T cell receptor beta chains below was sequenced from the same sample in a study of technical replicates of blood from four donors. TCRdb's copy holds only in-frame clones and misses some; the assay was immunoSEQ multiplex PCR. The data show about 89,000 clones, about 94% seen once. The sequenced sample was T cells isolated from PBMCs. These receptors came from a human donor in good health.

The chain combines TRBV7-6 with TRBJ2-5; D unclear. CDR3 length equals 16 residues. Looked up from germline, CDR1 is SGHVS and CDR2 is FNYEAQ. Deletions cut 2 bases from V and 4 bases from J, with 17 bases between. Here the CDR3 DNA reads TGTGCCAGCAGCTTATCACCTTCGAGCCAGGCAGAGACCCAGTACTTC. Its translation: CASSLSPSSQAETQYF.

The CDR3 spells CASSVLRGSGEETQYF. The CDR3 region has the DNA TGTGCCAGCAGTGTTCTCAGGGGGTCTGGGGAAGAGACCCAGTACTTC. The chain has TRBV27 and TRBJ2-5; 7 bases align to TRBD1. Looked up from germline, CDR1 is MNHEY and CDR2 is SMNVEV (reference sequence). The CDR3 extends over 16 amino acids. The V segment lost 5 bases and the J segment 3 bases; nucleotides outside the gene matches: 12.

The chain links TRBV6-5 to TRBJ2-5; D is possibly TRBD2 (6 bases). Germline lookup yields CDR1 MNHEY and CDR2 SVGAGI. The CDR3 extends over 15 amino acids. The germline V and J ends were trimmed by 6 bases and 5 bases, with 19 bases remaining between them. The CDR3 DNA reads TGTGCCAGCAGCCCCAGGCCCATGCGGGGTGAGACCCAGTACTTC. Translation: CASSPRPMRGETQYF.

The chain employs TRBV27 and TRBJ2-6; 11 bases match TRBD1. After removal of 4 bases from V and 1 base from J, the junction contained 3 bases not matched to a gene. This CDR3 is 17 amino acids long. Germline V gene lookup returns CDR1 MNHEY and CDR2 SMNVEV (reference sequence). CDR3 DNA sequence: TGTGCCAGCAGTTCCGGGACAGGGGGTTCTGGGGCCAACGTCCTGACTTTC. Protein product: CASSSGTGGSGANVLTF. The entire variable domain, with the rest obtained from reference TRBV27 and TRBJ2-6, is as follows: EAQVTQNPRYLITVTGKKLTVTCSQNMNHEYMSWYRQDPGLGLRQIYYSMNVEVTDKGDVPEGYKVSRKEKRNFPLILESPSPNQTSLYFCASSSGTGGSGANVLTFGAGSRLTVL.

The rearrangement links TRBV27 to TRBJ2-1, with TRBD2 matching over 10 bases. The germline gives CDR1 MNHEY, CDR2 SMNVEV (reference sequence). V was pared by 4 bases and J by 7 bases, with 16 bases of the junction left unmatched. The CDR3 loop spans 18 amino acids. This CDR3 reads CASSSFIKREGLGNEQFF. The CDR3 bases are TGTGCCAGCAGTTCCTTTATCAAGCGGGAGGGCCTAGGGAATGAGCAGTTCTTC.

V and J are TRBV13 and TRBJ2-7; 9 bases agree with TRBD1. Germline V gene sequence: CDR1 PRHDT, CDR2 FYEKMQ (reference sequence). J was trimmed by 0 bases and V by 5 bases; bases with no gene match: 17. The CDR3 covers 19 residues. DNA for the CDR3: TGTGCCAGCAGCCAAAGAGGCACAGGGGGCGGCCTTCCCTCCTACGAGCAGTACTTC. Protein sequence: CASSQRGTGGGLPSYEQYF.

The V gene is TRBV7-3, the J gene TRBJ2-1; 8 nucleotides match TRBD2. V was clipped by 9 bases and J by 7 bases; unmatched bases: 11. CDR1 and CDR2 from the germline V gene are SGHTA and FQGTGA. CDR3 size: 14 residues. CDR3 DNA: TGTGCCAGTGCACTCCGGCCGGGGGGGAATGAGCAGTTCTTC. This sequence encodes CASALRPGGNEQFF.

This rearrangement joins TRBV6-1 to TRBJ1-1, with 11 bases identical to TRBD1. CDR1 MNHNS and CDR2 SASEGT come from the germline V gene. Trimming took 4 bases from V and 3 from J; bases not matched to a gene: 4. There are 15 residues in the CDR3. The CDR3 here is CASSVWTGGDTEAFF. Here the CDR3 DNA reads TGTGCCAGCAGTGTGTGGACAGGGGGCGACACTGAAGCTTTCTTT.

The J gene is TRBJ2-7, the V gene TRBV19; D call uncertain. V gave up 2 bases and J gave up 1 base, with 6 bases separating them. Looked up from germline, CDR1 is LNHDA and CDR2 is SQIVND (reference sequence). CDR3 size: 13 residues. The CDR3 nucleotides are TGTGCCAGTAGTATACAGATTTCCTACGAGCAGTACTTC. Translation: CASSIQISYEQYF.

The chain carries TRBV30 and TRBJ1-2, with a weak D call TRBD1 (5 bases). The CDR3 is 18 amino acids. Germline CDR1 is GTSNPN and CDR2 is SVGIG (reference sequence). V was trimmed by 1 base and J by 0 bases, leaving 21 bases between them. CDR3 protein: CAWSGTGDVFIANYGYTF. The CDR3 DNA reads TGTGCCTGGAGTGGTACAGGCGACGTCTTTATCGCTAACTATGGCTACACCTTC.

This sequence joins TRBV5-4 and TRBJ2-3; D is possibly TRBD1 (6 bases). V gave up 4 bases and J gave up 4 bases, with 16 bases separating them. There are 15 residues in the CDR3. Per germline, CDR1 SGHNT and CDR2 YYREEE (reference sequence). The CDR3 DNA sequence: TGTGCCAGCAGCCCTCGGACAGAAAGACCAGATACGCAGTATTTT. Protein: CASSPRTERPDTQYF.

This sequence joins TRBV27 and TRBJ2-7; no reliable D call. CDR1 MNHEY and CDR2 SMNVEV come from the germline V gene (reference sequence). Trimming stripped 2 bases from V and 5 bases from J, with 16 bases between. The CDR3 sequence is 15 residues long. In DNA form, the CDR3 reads TGTGCCAGCAGTTTAGCCGGGTCAGCCGCTCACGAGCAGTACTTC. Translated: CASSLAGSAAHEQYF.

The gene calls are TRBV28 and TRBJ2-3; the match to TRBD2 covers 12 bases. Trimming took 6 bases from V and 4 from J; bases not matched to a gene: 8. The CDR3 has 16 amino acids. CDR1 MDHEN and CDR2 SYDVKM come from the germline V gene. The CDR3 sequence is CASRQLAGGSPDTQYF. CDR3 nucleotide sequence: TGTGCCAGCAGACAACTAGCGGGGGGATCCCCAGATACGCAGTATTTT.

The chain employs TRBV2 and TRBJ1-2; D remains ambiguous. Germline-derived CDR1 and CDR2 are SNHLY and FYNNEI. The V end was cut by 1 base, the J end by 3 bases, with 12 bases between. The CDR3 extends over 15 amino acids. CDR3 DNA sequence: TGTGCCAGCAGTGAAGGCACTTACCCCGACTATGGCTACACCTTC. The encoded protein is CASSEGTYPDYGYTF.

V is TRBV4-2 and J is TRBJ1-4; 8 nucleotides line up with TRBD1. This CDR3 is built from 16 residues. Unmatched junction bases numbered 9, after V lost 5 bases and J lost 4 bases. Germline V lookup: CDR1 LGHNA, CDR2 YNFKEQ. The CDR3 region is CASSSRGTGINEKLFF. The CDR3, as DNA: TGTGCCAGCAGCTCTCGCGGGACAGGCATTAATGAAAAACTGTTTTTT.

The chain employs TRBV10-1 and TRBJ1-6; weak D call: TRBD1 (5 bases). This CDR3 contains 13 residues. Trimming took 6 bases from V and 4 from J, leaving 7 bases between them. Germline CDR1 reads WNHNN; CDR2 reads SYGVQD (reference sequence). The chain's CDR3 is CASRDNYNSPLHF. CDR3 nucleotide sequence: TGCGCCAGCAGGGACAATTATAATTCACCCCTCCACTTT.

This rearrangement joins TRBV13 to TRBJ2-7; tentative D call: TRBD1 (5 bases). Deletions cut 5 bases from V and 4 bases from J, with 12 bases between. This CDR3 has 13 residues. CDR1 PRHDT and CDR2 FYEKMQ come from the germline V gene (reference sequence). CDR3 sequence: CASSPSTGYEQYF. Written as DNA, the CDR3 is TGTGCCAGCAGCCCCAGCACAGGTTACGAGCAGTACTTC.

CDR3 coding DNA: TGTGCCAGCAGACTAGCGGGACAGGGCCTCCCTAACTATGGCTACACCTTC. This sequence encodes CASRLAGQGLPNYGYTF. The rearrangement links TRBV7-8 to TRBJ1-2, with TRBD1 matching 9 bases. Germline V gene sequence: CDR1 SGHVS, CDR2 FQNEAQ. V was clipped by 6 bases and J by 0 bases; unmatched bases: 11. The CDR3 totals 17 residues.

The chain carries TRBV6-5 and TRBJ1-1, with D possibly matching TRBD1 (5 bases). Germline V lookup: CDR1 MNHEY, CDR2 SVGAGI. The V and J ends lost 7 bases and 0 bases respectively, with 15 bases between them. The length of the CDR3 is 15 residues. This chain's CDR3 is CASTVRQMMNTEAFF. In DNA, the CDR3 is TGTGCCAGCACCGTCAGACAGATGATGAACACTGAAGCTTTCTTT.

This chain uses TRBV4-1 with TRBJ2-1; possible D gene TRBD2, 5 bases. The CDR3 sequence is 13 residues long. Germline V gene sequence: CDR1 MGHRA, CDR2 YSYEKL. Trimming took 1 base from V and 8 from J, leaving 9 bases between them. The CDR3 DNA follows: TGCGCCAGCAGCCAAGTCGGGGTCTATGAGCAGTTCTTC. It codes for CASSQVGVYEQFF.

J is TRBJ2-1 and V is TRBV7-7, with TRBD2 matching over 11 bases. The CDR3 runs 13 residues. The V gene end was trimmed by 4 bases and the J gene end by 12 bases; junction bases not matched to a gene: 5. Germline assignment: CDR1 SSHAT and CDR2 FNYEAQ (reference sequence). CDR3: CASSSGTSGPQFF. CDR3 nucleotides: TGTGCCAGCAGCTCCGGGACTAGCGGACCGCAGTTCTTC. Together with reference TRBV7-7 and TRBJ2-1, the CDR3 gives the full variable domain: GAGVSQSPRYKVTKRGQDVTLRCDPISSHATLYWYQQALGQGPEFLTYFNYEAQPDKSGLPSDRFSAERPEGSISTLTIQRTEQRDSAMYRCASSSGTSGPQFFGPGTRLTVL.

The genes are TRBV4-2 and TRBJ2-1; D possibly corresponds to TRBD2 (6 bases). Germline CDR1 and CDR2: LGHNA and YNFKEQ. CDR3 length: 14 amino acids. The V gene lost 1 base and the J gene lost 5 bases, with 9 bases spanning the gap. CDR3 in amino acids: CASSQGRENNEQFF. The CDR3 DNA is TGTGCCAGCAGCCAAGGGAGGGAAAACAATGAGCAGTTCTTC.

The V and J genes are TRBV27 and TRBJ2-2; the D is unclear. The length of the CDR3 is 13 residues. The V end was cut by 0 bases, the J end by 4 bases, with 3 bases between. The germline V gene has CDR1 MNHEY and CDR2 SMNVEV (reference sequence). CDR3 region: CASSLSRTGELFF. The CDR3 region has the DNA TGTGCCAGCAGTTTATCGCGCACCGGGGAGCTGTTTTTT.

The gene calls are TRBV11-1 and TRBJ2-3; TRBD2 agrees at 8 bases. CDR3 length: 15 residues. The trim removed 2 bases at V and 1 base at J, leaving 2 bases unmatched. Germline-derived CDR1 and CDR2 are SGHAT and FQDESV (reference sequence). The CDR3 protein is CASSLKAGGTDTQYF. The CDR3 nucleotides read TGTGCCAGCAGCTTAAAAGCGGGGGGCACAGATACGCAGTATTTT. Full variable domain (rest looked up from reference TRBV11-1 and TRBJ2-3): EAEVAQSPRYKITEKSQAVAFWCDPISGHATLYWYRQILGQGPELLVQFQDESVVDDSQLPKDRFSAERLKGVDSTLKIQPAELGDSAMYLCASSLKAGGTDTQYFGPGTRLTVL.

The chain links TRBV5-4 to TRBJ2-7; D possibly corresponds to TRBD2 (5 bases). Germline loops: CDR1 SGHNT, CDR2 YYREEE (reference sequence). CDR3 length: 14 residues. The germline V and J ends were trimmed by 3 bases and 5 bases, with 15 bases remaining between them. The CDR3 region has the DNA TGTGCCAGCAGCTCTAAACTGATAGCGCACGAGCAGTACTTC. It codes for CASSSKLIAHEQYF.

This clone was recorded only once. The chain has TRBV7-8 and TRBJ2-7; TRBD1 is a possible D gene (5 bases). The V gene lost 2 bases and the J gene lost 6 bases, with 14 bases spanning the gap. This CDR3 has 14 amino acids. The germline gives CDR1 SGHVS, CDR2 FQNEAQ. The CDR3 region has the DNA TGTGCCAGCAGCTTAAGCCAGGGTGAGGCCGAGCAGTACTTC. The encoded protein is CASSLSQGEAEQYF.

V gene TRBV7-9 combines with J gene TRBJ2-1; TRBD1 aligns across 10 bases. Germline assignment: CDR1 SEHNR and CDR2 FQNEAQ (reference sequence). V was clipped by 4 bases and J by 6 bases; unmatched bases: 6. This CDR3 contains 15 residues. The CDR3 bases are TGTGCCAGCAGCTCCCCGGGACAGGGGACCAATGAGCAGTTCTTC. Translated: CASSSPGQGTNEQFF.

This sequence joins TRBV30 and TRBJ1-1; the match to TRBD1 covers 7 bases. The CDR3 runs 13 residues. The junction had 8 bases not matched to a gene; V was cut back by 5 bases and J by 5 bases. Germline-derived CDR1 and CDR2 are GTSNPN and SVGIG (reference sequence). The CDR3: CAWVPGQSTEAFF. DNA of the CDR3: TGTGCCTGGGTGCCGGGACAGAGTACTGAAGCTTTCTTT. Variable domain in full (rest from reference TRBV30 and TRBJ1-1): SQTIHQWPATLVQPVGSPLSLECTVEGTSNPNLYWYRQAAGRGLQLLFYSVGIGQISSEVPQNLSASRPQDRQFILSSKKLLLSDSGFYLCAWVPGQSTEAFFGQGTRLTVV.

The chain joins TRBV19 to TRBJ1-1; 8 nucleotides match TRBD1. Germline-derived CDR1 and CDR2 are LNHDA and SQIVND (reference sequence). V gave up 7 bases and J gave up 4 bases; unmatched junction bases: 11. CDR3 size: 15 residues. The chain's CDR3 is CASNIRQGRATEAFF. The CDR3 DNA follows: TGTGCCAGTAACATCCGACAGGGGAGGGCCACTGAAGCTTTCTTT. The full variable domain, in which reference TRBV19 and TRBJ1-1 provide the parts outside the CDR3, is DGGITQSPKYLFRKEGQNVTLSCEQNLNHDAMYWYRQDPGQGLRLIYYSQIVNDFQKGDIAEGYSVSREKKESFPLTVTSAQKNPTAFYLCASNIRQGRATEAFFGQGTRLTVV.